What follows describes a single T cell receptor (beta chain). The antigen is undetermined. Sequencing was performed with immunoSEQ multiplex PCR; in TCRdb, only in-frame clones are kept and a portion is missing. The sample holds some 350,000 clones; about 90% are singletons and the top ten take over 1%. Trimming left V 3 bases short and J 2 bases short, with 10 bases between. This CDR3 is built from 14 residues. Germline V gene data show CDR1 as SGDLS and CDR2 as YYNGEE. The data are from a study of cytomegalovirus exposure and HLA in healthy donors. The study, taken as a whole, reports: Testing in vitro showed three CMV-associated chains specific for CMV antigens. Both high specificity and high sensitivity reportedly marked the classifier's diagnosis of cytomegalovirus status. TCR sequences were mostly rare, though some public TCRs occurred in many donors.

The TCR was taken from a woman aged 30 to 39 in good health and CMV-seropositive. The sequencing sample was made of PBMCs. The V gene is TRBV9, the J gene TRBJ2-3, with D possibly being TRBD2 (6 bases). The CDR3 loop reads CASSGTGDTDTQYF. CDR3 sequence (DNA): TGTGCCAGCAGCGGTACGGGAGACACAGATACGCAGTATTTT.